This entry lists 27 T cell receptor beta chains sequenced from one sample in a study of blood T cell repertoires in COVID-19. The data were produced by immunoSEQ multiplex PCR, yet TCRdb's version contains in-frame clones alone and is incomplete. The sample yields around 140,000 clones, 65% to 90% seen once. Material: peripheral blood. The receptors come from a human donor in a cohort sampled during active COVID-19.

The gene calls are TRBV5-1 and TRBJ2-7; 8 bases line up with TRBD1. Germline V gene lookup returns CDR1 SGHRS and CDR2 YFSETQ. V lost 7 bases to trimming and J lost 2 bases; unmatched junction nucleotides: 8. The CDR3 loop spans 14 amino acids. The CDR3 sequence is CASSTIQGAYEQYF. DNA for the CDR3: TGCGCCAGCTCAACAATACAGGGGGCCTACGAGCAGTACTTC.

The gene calls are TRBV3-1 (or the pseudogene TRBV3-2) and TRBJ2-7; D might be TRBD2 (6 bases). CDR1 and CDR2 (germline): LGHDT, YNNKEL (reference sequence). CDR3 length: 20 amino acids. V was shortened by 1 base and J by 0 bases, with 25 bases between the two germline ends. The CDR3 protein is CASSQAARYRERENSYEQYF. In DNA form, the CDR3 reads TGTGCCAGCAGCCAAGCCGCACGGTACCGGGAGCGTGAGAACTCCTACGAGCAGTACTTC.

The V gene is TRBV5-5, the J gene TRBJ2-7; 8 nucleotides line up with TRBD1. Trimming at V came to 4 bases and at J to 4 bases, leaving 13 bases not matched to a gene. The CDR3 loop spans 16 amino acids. Germline CDR1 and CDR2: SGHKS and YYEKEE (reference sequence). The DNA for the CDR3 is TGTGCCAGCAGCCTCGCGCTAACAGGGGGGAGATACGAGCAGTACTTC. This translates into CASSLALTGGRYEQYF.

The chain combines TRBV3-1 (or the pseudogene TRBV3-2) with TRBJ2-1, with a possible D match to TRBD2 (6 bases). Germline V gene lookup returns CDR1 LGHDT and CDR2 YNNKEL (reference sequence). V gave up 4 bases and J gave up 3 bases, with 16 bases separating them. The CDR3 has 16 amino acids. CDR3 amino acids: CASSRVASAVYNEQFF. Here the CDR3 DNA reads TGTGCCAGCAGCCGAGTCGCTAGCGCGGTCTACAATGAGCAGTTCTTC.

V gene TRBV11-2 combines with J gene TRBJ2-3, with a possible D match to TRBD1 (6 bases). Germline V gene lookup returns CDR1 SGHAT and CDR2 FQNNGV. The CDR3 sequence is 15 residues long. The V and J ends lost 2 bases and 1 base respectively, with 10 bases between them. The CDR3 DNA reads TGTGCCAGCAGCTTACTAGCAGGGGGCACAGATACGCAGTATTTT. This gives the protein CASSLLAGGTDTQYF. Drawing the rest from reference TRBV11-2 and TRBJ2-3, the complete variable domain is EAGVAQSPRYKIIEKRQSVAFWCNPISGHATLYWYQQILGQGPKLLIQFQNNGVVDDSQLPKDRFSAERLKGVDSTLKIQPAKLEDSAVYLCASSLLAGGTDTQYFGPGTRLTVL.

The CDR3 protein is CASSQFGSDTEAFF. CDR3 DNA: TGTGCCAGCAGCCAATTCGGGTCAGACACTGAAGCTTTCTTT. V gene TRBV3-1 (or the pseudogene TRBV3-2) combines with J gene TRBJ1-1; D is undetermined. The CDR3 is made up of 14 amino acids. V gave up 2 bases and J gave up 3 bases, with 10 bases separating them. Germline CDR1 LGHDT, CDR2 YNNKEL (reference sequence).

The rearrangement joins TRBV27 to TRBJ2-2, with 9 positions matching TRBD1. The CDR3 covers 15 residues. Germline trimming cut 6 bases from V and 5 bases from J; bases unmatched to any gene: 7. The V gene's germline CDR1 is MNHEY and CDR2 SMNVEV (reference sequence). Here the CDR3 DNA reads TGTGCCAGCAGATCCGACAGGGGGTGGACCGGGGAGCTGTTTTTT. As protein: CASRSDRGWTGELFF.

V and J are TRBV15 and TRBJ1-2; D is perhaps TRBD1 (5 bases). The length of the CDR3 is 15 residues. Per germline, CDR1 LNHNV and CDR2 YYDKDF (reference sequence). V was shortened by 4 bases and J by 8 bases, with 20 bases between the two germline ends. The CDR3: CATSTGHQARRGYTF. As DNA, the CDR3 is TGTGCCACCAGCACAGGACACCAAGCACGGAGAGGCTACACCTTC.

This clone came up many times. The chain is built from TRBV7-9 and TRBJ2-7, with TRBD1 identical over 7 bases. Germline V gene data show CDR1 as SEHNR and CDR2 as FQNEAQ (reference sequence). Germline trimming cut 5 bases from V and 6 bases from J; bases unmatched to any gene: 22. This CDR3 has 18 residues. CDR3 DNA sequence: TGTGCCAGCAGCCATCTGTCGACGTTGACAGGGACCATGGGCGAGCAGTACTTC. It codes for CASSHLSTLTGTMGEQYF.

This clone has more than one count but fewer than ten. The V and J genes are TRBV7-9 and TRBJ1-1; D gene ambiguous. The V end lost 6 bases, the J end lost 3 bases, and 5 bases lay between the germline ends. The length of the CDR3 is 11 residues. Germline values: CDR1 SEHNR, CDR2 FQNEAQ (reference sequence). The CDR3 DNA follows: TGTGCCAGCAGTCGTTACACTGAAGCTTTCTTT. Amino acid sequence: CASSRYTEAFF. The variable domain in full, with the rest retrieved from reference TRBV7-9 and TRBJ1-1, is DTGVSQNPRHKITKRGQNVTFRCDPISEHNRLYWYRQTLGQGPEFLTYFQNEAQLEKSRLLSDRFSAERPKGSFSTLEIQRTEQGDSAMYLCASSRYTEAFFGQGTRLTVV.

This chain connects TRBV19 to TRBJ2-7, with a tentative D call TRBD1 (6 bases). The germline V gene encodes CDR1 LNHDA and CDR2 SQIVND (reference sequence). The CDR3 runs to 16 residues. Between the trimmed V and J ends, which lost 3 bases and 0 bases, there was a span of 15 bases. The CDR3 coding sequence is TGTGCCAGTAGTATTCGAGGGGGAGTTGGCTCCTACGAGCAGTACTTC. Protein product: CASSIRGGVGSYEQYF.

This clone was seen only once. The chain recombines TRBV19 with TRBJ2-6; 7 bases match TRBD1. This CDR3 spans 18 amino acids. The germline gives CDR1 LNHDA, CDR2 SQIVND (reference sequence). J lost 0 bases, V lost 6 bases, and 11 bases had no gene match. The CDR3 is CASRPPRAGGSGANVLTF. The CDR3, as DNA: TGTGCCAGTAGGCCCCCTCGGGCAGGGGGCTCTGGGGCCAACGTCCTGACTTTC.

This chain uses TRBV5-1 with TRBJ2-3; a weak D match, TRBD2 (5 bases). The length of the CDR3 is 15 residues. The germline V gene encodes CDR1 SGHRS and CDR2 YFSETQ. V lost 6 bases and J lost 0, with 14 bases in between. Written as DNA, the CDR3 is TGCGCCAGCACCCGGGGTGGCCCTAGCACAGATACGCAGTATTTT. It is translated as CASTRGGPSTDTQYF.

The chain is built from TRBV6-6 and TRBJ2-7; 10 bases line up with TRBD2. Trimming removed 3 bases from V and 1 base from J; junction bases left unmatched: 3. Germline values: CDR1 MNHNY, CDR2 SVGAGI (reference sequence). This CDR3 region has 15 residues. DNA of the CDR3: TGTGCCAGCAGTTATCTAGCGGGAGTATCCTACGAGCAGTACTTC. Translation gives CASSYLAGVSYEQYF.

The V gene is TRBV28, the J gene TRBJ2-7; D is undetermined. Trimming stripped 8 bases from V and 4 bases from J, with 12 bases between. The CDR3 has 12 residues. Germline values: CDR1 MDHEN, CDR2 SYDVKM. The CDR3 here is CASYDYTYEQYF. The CDR3 bases are TGTGCCAGCTATGATTATACTTACGAGCAGTACTTC.

This sequence joins TRBV24-1 and TRBJ2-1; D might be TRBD2 (5 bases). The CDR3 loop spans 13 amino acids. CDR1 and CDR2 (germline): KGHDR, SFDVKD. V dropped 2 bases and J dropped 9 bases, with 10 bases sitting between them. CDR3 nucleotide sequence: TGTGCCACCAGTGATTATTCCAGCGGTGAGCAGTTCTTC. This gives the protein CATSDYSSGEQFF.

This chain links TRBV4-2 with TRBJ1-1, with D possibly TRBD1 on 5 matching bases. CDR1 is LGHNA, CDR2 YNFKEQ, per germline. V shed 5 bases and J shed 1 base, with 14 bases lying between them. The CDR3 is 15 residues long. The CDR3 DNA follows: TGTGCCAGCAGCTCACACGACAGTTCGAACACTGAAGCTTTCTTT. This encodes CASSSHDSSNTEAFF.

The chain couples TRBV6-5 to TRBJ2-7; TRBD2 matches 9 bases. The V gene end was trimmed by 6 bases and the J gene end by 2 bases; junction bases not matched to a gene: 5. The CDR3 is 14 amino acids. Germline V CDR1 and CDR2: MNHEY, SVGAGI. CDR3 loop: CASRSSGTPYEQYF. CDR3 nucleotide sequence: TGTGCCAGCAGGTCTAGCGGGACCCCCTACGAGCAGTACTTC.

The chain employs TRBV28 and TRBJ2-7; 10 nucleotides line up with TRBD1. The CDR3 is made up of 16 amino acids. Germline CDR1 reads MDHEN; CDR2 reads SYDVKM. V was pared by 3 bases and J by 3 bases, with 8 bases of the junction left unmatched. The CDR3 nucleotides read TGTGCCAGCAGTTTTGGGGGAGGGACAGGGGTCTACGAGCAGTACTTC. This gives the protein CASSFGGGTGVYEQYF.

The chain combines TRBV5-6 with TRBJ2-1, with D hard to call. The V end was cut by 1 base, the J end by 7 bases, with 3 bases between. The CDR3 loop spans 11 amino acids. Germline V gives CDR1 SGHDT, CDR2 YYEEEE. Written as DNA, the CDR3 is TGTGCCAGCAGCTTGCGGAATGAGCAGTTCTTC. This codes for CASSLRNEQFF.

This clone appeared a single time. The chain links TRBV4-2 to TRBJ2-7; possibly TRBD1 for D (6 bases). CDR1 LGHNA and CDR2 YNFKEQ come from the germline V gene. This CDR3 region has 20 residues. With 5 bases removed from V and 2 bases from J, the gap between germline ends came to 31 bases. The CDR3 reads CASSVSFRRDTRIGTYEQYF. The CDR3 DNA sequence: TGTGCCAGCAGCGTCAGTTTTCGCAGGGACACCAGAATCGGTACCTACGAGCAGTACTTC.

This chain joins TRBV5-1 and TRBJ2-7; 7 nucleotides line up with TRBD2. The V and J ends lost 1 base and 0 bases, in that order; junction bases with no gene match: 1. This CDR3 spans 14 amino acids. Germline CDR1 is SGHRS and CDR2 is YFSETQ. The CDR3 nucleotides read TGCGCCAGCAGCTTGACTAGCGCCTCCTACGAGCAGTACTTC. Translated, it gives CASSLTSASYEQYF.

This chain connects TRBV28 to TRBJ2-7; the match to TRBD1 covers 10 bases. Germline CDR1 is MDHEN and CDR2 is SYDVKM. The CDR3 runs 14 residues. After removal of 7 bases from V and 3 bases from J, the junction contained 6 bases not matched to a gene. The CDR3 nucleotides are TGTGCCAGCACCCACTGGGACAGGGGCTACGAGCAGTACTTC. Its protein is CASTHWDRGYEQYF.

The V and J genes are TRBV28 and TRBJ1-5; 7 positions agree with TRBD1. V shed 7 bases, J shed 5 bases, and the junction held 5 bases outside the gene matches. Germline V gene sequence: CDR1 MDHEN, CDR2 SYDVKM. The CDR3 contains 13 residues. CDR3 loop: CASILTGHQPQHF. CDR3 DNA sequence: TGTGCCAGCATCCTGACAGGGCATCAGCCCCAGCATTTT.

The rearrangement uses TRBV5-1 and TRBJ2-7; 7 nucleotides agree with TRBD2. The V segment lost 0 bases and the J segment 6 bases; nucleotides outside the gene matches: 12. The CDR3 contains 16 residues. Germline V lookup: CDR1 SGHRS, CDR2 YFSETQ. CDR3 coding DNA: TGCGCCAGCAGCTTGGGGGTTCATAATGTAGCGGGCGAGCAGTACTTC. It yields the protein CASSLGVHNVAGEQYF.

The chain employs TRBV5-5 and TRBJ2-7, with 7 bases identical to TRBD1. The germline CDR1 and CDR2 sequences are SGHKS and YYEKEE (reference sequence). This CDR3 comprises 11 residues. V shed 7 bases and J 5 bases; nucleotides not matched to a gene: 3. The CDR3 protein is CASEQGNEQYF. For the CDR3, the DNA is TGTGCCAGCGAACAGGGGAACGAGCAGTACTTC.

The V gene is TRBV19, the J gene TRBJ2-3; 10 bases align to TRBD1. J gave up 4 bases and V 3 bases, and 10 bases lay outside the gene matches. There are 17 residues in the CDR3. The germline CDR1 and CDR2 sequences are LNHDA and SQIVND (reference sequence). The CDR3 bases are TGTGCCAGTAGTATCCCCCGACAGGGGGCTAGTGCAGATACGCAGTATTTT. Its translation: CASSIPRQGASADTQYF.